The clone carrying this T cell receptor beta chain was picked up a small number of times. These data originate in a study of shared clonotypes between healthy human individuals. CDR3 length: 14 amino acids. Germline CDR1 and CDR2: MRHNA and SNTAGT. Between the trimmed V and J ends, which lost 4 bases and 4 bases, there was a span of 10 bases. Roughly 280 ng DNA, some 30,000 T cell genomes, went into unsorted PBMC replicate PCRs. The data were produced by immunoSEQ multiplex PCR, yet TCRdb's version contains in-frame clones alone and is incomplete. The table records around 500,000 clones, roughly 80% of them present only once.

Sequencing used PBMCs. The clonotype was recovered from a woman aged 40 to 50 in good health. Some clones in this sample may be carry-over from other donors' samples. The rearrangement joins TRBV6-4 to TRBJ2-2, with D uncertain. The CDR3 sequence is CASSGGSSTGELFF. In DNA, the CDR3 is TGTGCCAGCAGTGGTGGTAGTAGCACCGGGGAGCTGTTTTTT.